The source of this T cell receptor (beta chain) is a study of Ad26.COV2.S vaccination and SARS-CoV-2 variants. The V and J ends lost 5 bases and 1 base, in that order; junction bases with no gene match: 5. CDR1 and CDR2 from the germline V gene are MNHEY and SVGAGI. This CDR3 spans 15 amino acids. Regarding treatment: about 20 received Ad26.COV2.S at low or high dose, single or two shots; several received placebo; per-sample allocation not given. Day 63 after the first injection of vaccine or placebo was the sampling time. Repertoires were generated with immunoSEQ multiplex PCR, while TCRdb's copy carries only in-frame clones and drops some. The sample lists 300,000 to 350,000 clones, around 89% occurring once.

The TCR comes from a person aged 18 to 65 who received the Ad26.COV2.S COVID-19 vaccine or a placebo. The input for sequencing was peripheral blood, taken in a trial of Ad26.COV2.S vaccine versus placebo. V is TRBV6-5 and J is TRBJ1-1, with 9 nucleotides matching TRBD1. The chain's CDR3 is CASSPPTGGNTEAFF. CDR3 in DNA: TGTGCCAGCAGTCCACCGACAGGGGGGAACACTGAAGCTTTCTTT.